A selection of T cell receptor beta chains follows, all from one sample in a study of T cell responses to AZD1222 COVID-19 vaccine. Produced via immunoSEQ multiplex PCR; TCRdb's table is partial and in-frame only. The table shows roughly 100,000 clones, with roughly 87% occurring only once. Sequenced here: peripheral blood, sampled 28 days after the second AZD1222 dose. The receptors come from an adult who received the AZD1222 COVID-19 vaccine. CDR3s include the opening cysteine and the closing phenylalanine or tryptophan. The D gene is left open where the match is weak. Where a row states a size, it is once, few, many or the class of an expanded clone; other rows omit it.

d_gene,abundance,v_gene,j_gene,CDR3aa,CDR3nt
NA,NA,TRBV6-5,TRBJ2-7,CASRLAGETHEQYF,TGTGCCAGCAGGTTGGCAGGGGAGACCCACGAGCAGTACTTC
NA,NA,TRBV5-1,TRBJ2-7,CASSLVGGPYEQYF,TGCGCCAGCAGCTTAGTTGGGGGGCCCTACGAGCAGTACTTC
NA,NA,TRBV6-5,TRBJ2-1,CASAARAGHEQFF,TGTGCCAGCGCGGCCCGTGCGGGGCATGAGCAGTTCTTC
TRBD2,NA,TRBV7-2,TRBJ2-3,CASSPSGGPGDTQYF,TGTGCCAGCAGCCCTAGCGGGGGACCTGGAGATACGCAGTATTTT
NA,NA,TRBV7-8,TRBJ1-2,CASSLGFYGYTF,TGTGCCAGCAGCCTCGGATTCTATGGCTACACCTTC
TRBD1,once,TRBV6-5,TRBJ2-7,CASRRTGPYEQYF,TGTGCCAGCAGGCGGACAGGACCCTACGAGCAGTACTTC
NA,NA,TRBV5-1,TRBJ2-5,CASSLGFQETQYF,TGCGCCAGCAGCTTGGGATTTCAAGAGACCCAGTACTTC
NA,NA,TRBV21-1,TRBJ1-6,CAPPLEGCREIEASGSPLHF,TGTGCCCCCCCCCTGGAAGGGTGCCGGGAGATAGAAGCTAGTGGGTCACCCCTCCACTTT
NA,NA,TRBV3-1/TRBV3-2,TRBJ1-2,CASSQAFGGYTF,TGTGCCAGCAGCCAAGCGTTCGGCGGCTACACCTTC
NA,NA,TRBV6-2/TRBV6-3,TRBJ2-7,CASSYSTVSYEQYF,TGTGCCAGCAGTTACTCGACAGTCTCCTACGAGCAGTACTTC
NA,NA,TRBV20-1,TRBJ1-2,CSASSPSTSYGYTF,TGCAGTGCTAGTTCGCCATCGACTAGCTATGGCTACACCTTC
NA,NA,TRBV7-9,TRBJ1-4,CASSEWRGKLFF,TGTGCCAGCAGCGAGTGGAGGGGTAAACTGTTTTTT
NA,NA,TRBV11-2,TRBJ1-1,CASSLKRNTEAFF,TGTGCCAGCAGCTTAAAAAGGAACACTGAAGCTTTCTTT